This T cell receptor beta chain was sequenced during a study of T cell responses to AZD1222 COVID-19 vaccine. Comment on this clone: Its antigen remains unidentified.

Libraries were prepared by immunoSEQ multiplex PCR; TCRdb keeps only in-frame clonotypes and omits some of them. Of about 150,000 clones listed, 86% are singletons. General study points: Nearly half of spike-specific TCRs reportedly target variant regions that are unmutated in the B.1.351 and B.1.1.7 variants. No repertoire was sampled before or during the peak T cell response, only after it. Rises in breadth and depth of Spike-specific TCRs came after two AZD1222 doses.

The CDR3 totals 15 residues. Germline V gene data show CDR1 as SNHLY and CDR2 as FYNNEI. V gave up 9 bases and J gave up 10 bases; unmatched junction bases: 13. The TCR originated in an adult who received the AZD1222 COVID-19 vaccine. The chain combines TRBV2 with TRBJ1-6; 9 positions agree with TRBD1. The source material was peripheral blood, sampled 28 days after the second AZD1222 dose. This CDR3 reads CASRGLTGGDSPLHF. CDR3 sequence (DNA): TGTGCCAGTCGGGGATTAACAGGGGGCGACTCACCCCTCCACTTT.